This T cell receptor beta chain was captured by sequencing in a study of OX40 agonist ivuxolimab in advanced cancers. Study in general: Around 40% of patients had received prior checkpoint inhibitor therapy. Patients achieving partial responses numbered three: one hepatocellular carcinoma case and two cutaneous melanoma cases. Findings and caveats of the study: Researchers did not establish what antigens the expanded peripheral T cells target.

Some clones are missing from TCRdb's copy, which holds only in-frame ones; the method was immunoSEQ multiplex PCR. The table records 55,000 to 60,000 clones, around four fifths of them present only once. CDR1 and CDR2 from the germline V gene are SGHTA and FQGNSA. CDR3 length: 13 amino acids. With 4 bases removed from V and 2 bases from J, the gap between germline ends came to 7 bases. On this clone: Its antigen is undetermined.

The specimen comprised CD4+ or CD8+ T cells sorted from blood, sampled in a trial of the OX40 agonist ivuxolimab. This TCR was recovered from an adult with an advanced solid tumor such as melanoma, head and neck, liver or kidney cancer. The chain carries TRBV7-2 and TRBJ2-3; D is uncertain. CDR3 loop: CASSSGNTDTQYF. The CDR3 region has the DNA TGTGCCAGCAGCTCCGGAAACACAGATACGCAGTATTTT.